This T cell receptor beta chain was captured in a study of control samples from healthy donors and cancer patients. Using immunoSEQ multiplex PCR, the repertoire was profiled, and TCRdb retains in-frame clones only, with some absent. The sample consists of roughly 130,000 clones, 75% to 90% of them appearing once. V was shortened by 5 bases and J by 0 bases, with 14 bases between the two germline ends. The CDR3 runs to 16 residues. Per the germline V gene, CDR1 is SEHNR and CDR2 is FQNEAQ (reference sequence). The chain joins TRBV7-9 to TRBJ2-1, with D possibly being TRBD1 or TRBD2 (6 bases each). The TCR comes from a young woman in good health. Sequences were obtained from blood. The CDR3 reads CASSPGDMSSYNEQFF. The DNA of the CDR3 is TGTGCCAGCAGCCCGGGGGACATGAGCTCCTACAATGAGCAGTTCTTC.